The rows below give T cell receptor beta chains drawn from one sample of a study of CD8+CD57+ T cells in acquired aplastic anemia. TCRdb used MiXCR to reprocess the reads, holding one entry per CDR3 protein. The sample lists some 200,000 distinct CDR3 sequences, about half occurring once. Sequenced sample: sorted CD4+, CD8+, or CD8+CD57+ T cells (not recorded which) from PBMCs. The source of these receptors is a human donor with aplastic anemia. CDR3s include the opening cysteine and the closing phenylalanine or tryptophan. Fields, in order: J gene, clone size, V gene, CDR3 protein. Clone size is stated in some rows and not others, as once, few, many or a class when expanded.

J gene: TRBJ1-2; clone size: NA; V gene: TRBV7-2; CDR3 protein: CASSLGVIDGYTF
J gene: TRBJ1-3; clone size: NA; V gene: TRBV4-2; CDR3 protein: CASSRDREINTIYF
J gene: TRBJ2-3; clone size: many; V gene: TRBV20-1; CDR3 protein: CSASPLRGGSRGDTQYF
J gene: TRBJ1-1; clone size: many; V gene: TRBV6-5; CDR3 protein: CASSPTLMVAEAFF
J gene: TRBJ1-2; clone size: NA; V gene: TRBV7-9; CDR3 protein: CASSEQGAIRDYGYTF
J gene: TRBJ1-5; clone size: many; V gene: TRBV2; CDR3 protein: CASSEAGTALF
J gene: TRBJ2-7; clone size: NA; V gene: TRBV19; CDR3 protein: CASSIMAGASYEQYF
J gene: TRBJ2-7; clone size: NA; V gene: TRBV20-1; CDR3 protein: CSASRRTYEQYF
J gene: TRBJ1-5; clone size: NA; V gene: TRBV20-1; CDR3 protein: CSATTGSSNQPQHF
J gene: TRBJ2-3; clone size: NA; V gene: TRBV7-9; CDR3 protein: CASSLTGTMDTQYF
J gene: TRBJ2-1; clone size: many; V gene: TRBV5-1; CDR3 protein: CASSSLAGPDNEQFF
J gene: TRBJ2-5; clone size: many; V gene: TRBV5-4; CDR3 protein: CASSLPTLSETQYF
J gene: TRBJ2-5; clone size: many; V gene: TRBV11-2; CDR3 protein: CASSFFWAETQYF
J gene: TRBJ1-2; clone size: few; V gene: TRBV27; CDR3 protein: CASSLAGGLTNYGYTF
J gene: TRBJ1-5; clone size: NA; V gene: TRBV2; CDR3 protein: CASSKDRERNQPQHF
J gene: TRBJ2-1; clone size: once; V gene: TRBV12-3/TRBV12-4; CDR3 protein: CASSPSGEGGSYNEQFF
J gene: TRBJ1-1; clone size: NA; V gene: TRBV18; CDR3 protein: CASSLPGATEAFF
J gene: TRBJ1-5; clone size: many; V gene: TRBV19; CDR3 protein: CASSIKQGVSNQPQHF
J gene: TRBJ2-5; clone size: NA; V gene: TRBV14; CDR3 protein: CASSQDHWTQYF
J gene: TRBJ2-7; clone size: NA; V gene: TRBV18; CDR3 protein: CASSTPGQGKSYEQYF